This T cell receptor (beta chain) is drawn from a study of human T cells and chemical hapten exposure. The overall study: Sensitization employed 2% DPC on around 2 cm by around 2 cm of upper inner arm skin. Study outcomes and limitations: Controls had significantly fewer large CDR3 similarity clusters than were formed by expanded TCRs. Having alopecia, the donors may differ immunologically from healthy people.

This sample's time point: pre-sensitization, week 0. Indicated treatment: therapeutic diphenylcyclopropenone sensitization with weekly scalp DPC. This clonotype was counted at least ten times. As yet, its antigen is unknown. Individual cDNA molecules received unique molecular identifiers in the library. Via MiXCR, TCRdb re-called the RACE reads, giving one row per CDR3 protein. The sample includes approximately 41,000 distinct CDR3 sequences, 7.5% to 9% of them seen just once. The sequenced sample was whole blood, obtained in connection with sensitization to the hapten diphenylcyclopropenone (DPC). The receptor was isolated from a woman in her forties or fifties with alopecia areata. Some clones in this sample may be carry-over from other donors' samples.

The CDR3 spells CASSRGTSSSWEQYF. The CDR3 bases are TGTGCCAGCAGCCGAGGGACCTCTTCCTCCTGGGAGCAGTACTTC. V gene TRBV5-6 combines with J gene TRBJ2-7; D tentatively reads TRBD1 or TRBD2 (5 bases each). Trimming stripped 4 bases from V and 7 bases from J, with 21 bases between. The CDR3 is made up of 15 amino acids. Germline V gives CDR1 SGHDT, CDR2 YYEEEE.